Included here is one T cell receptor (beta chain) sequence, with context. This clone came up once. Its antigen is currently not known. The sample holds no much larger clone one base away, and base qualities are not on file. This entry belongs to a study of a mutant IDH1 vaccine in newly diagnosed glioma listed by TCRdb under 2021. With regard to the full study: Vaccination was initiated 4-6 weeks after radiotherapy alone, or concurrently with temozolomide cycles in the chemotherapy-containing groups. Of the approximately 35 treated patients, about 62% were male and approximately 38% were female, and the mean age was around 40 years. Before enrollment, patients had received standard therapy of radiotherapy alone, temozolomide alone, or radiochemotherapy with temozolomide; most received the combination. Visit V12 was the week-35 safety follow-up and visit V13 was the week-47 end of study. Peripheral blood was collected at six visits: V03 (baseline), V05, V07, V10, V12 and V13. For exploratory analyses, under 30 treated patients had longitudinal TCRB deep sequencing done wherever samples were available. General study outcomes and caveats: Changes in the top peripheral T cell clonotypes picked up by TCRB sequencing did not appear to be linked to pseudoprogression. PBMC samples for TCRB deep sequencing were selected based on availability. Immune responses induced by the vaccine were seen in around 93% of patients across multiple MHC alleles. The authors stated that sample limitations prevented analyses of patient blood samples from being reproduced.

Taken with the paper, the label for time point translates to: week 47, end of study. Every vaccine dose consisted of 300 ug of a 20-mer mutant IDH1 peptide in Montanide, administered subcutaneously together with topical imiquimod. Patients received eight vaccinations in weeks 1, 3, 5, 7, 11, 15, 19 and 23, corresponding to visits V03 through V10. The donors had newly diagnosed IDH1-mutant astrocytomas of WHO grade 3 or 4 that showed loss of nuclear ATRX. The samples were drawn from NOA16, a multicentre, single-arm, open-label phase I trial in Germany that tested a mutant IDH1 peptide vaccine in humans for the first time. Genomic DNA for TCRB sequencing was extracted from EDTA blood using the DNeasy Blood and Tissue Kit. The library relied on the immunoSEQ multiplex PCR assay. Rearranged TCR beta chain sequences were amplified using the hsTCRB Kit according to the manufacturer's protocol. TCRB libraries were sequenced on an Illumina MiSeq. The paper's processing steps were these. Demultiplexing, trimming and gene mapping were performed with the kit vendor's proprietary platform. TCRdb stores this immuneACCESS table with in-frame sequences only. Part of the clones is absent; in the studies checked, under half of the shortfall reflects unresolved V genes, and no reason is known for the rest. V, J and clone size were drawn from that table, and D and trimming were deduced from the DNA. In this sample the table shows about 94,000 clones, roughly 86% of which occur a single time. Clones ranked in the top ten supply over 0.6% of the sample.

Including the terminal cysteine and phenylalanine, the CDR3 comprises 14 residues. The entry retains the CDR3 DNA only, 42 bases that are in frame from base 1. V and J are truncated by 2 bases and 2 bases respectively, leaving an intervening sequence of 10 bases. In the germline V gene, CDR1 corresponds to SGHVS and CDR2 to FQNEAQ. This receptor chain uses TRBV7-8 and TRBJ2-7; TRBD2 is perhaps the D gene, given 7 matching bases. This receptor was identified in a woman in her forties or fifties with glioma. The sample was PBMCs, taken from a glioma patient whose treatment included an IDH1 peptide vaccine. The CDR3 region: CASSLRRGPYEQYF. The nucleotides read TGTGCCAGCAGCTTACGGCGGGGGCCCTACGAGCAGTACTTC.